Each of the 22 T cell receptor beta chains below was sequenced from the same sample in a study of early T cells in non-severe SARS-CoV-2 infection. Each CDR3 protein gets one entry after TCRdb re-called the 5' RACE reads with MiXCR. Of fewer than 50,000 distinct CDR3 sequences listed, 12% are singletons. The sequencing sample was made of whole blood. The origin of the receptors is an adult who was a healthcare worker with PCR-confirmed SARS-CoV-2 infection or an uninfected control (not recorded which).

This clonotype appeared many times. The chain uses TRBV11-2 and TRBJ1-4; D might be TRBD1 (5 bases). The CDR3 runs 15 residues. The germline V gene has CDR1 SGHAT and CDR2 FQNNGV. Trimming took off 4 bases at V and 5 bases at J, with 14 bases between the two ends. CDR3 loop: CASSSGHLRNEKLFF. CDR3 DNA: TGTGCCAGCAGCTCCGGACACCTAAGGAATGAAAAACTGTTTTTT.

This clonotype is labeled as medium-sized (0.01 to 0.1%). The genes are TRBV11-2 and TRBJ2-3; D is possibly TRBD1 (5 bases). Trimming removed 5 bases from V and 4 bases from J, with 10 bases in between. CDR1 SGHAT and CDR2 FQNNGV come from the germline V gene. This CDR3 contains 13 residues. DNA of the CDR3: TGTGCCAGCAGCGTGCAGGGTTCAGATACGCAGTATTTT. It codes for CASSVQGSDTQYF. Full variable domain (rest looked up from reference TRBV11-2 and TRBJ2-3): EAGVAQSPRYKIIEKRQSVAFWCNPISGHATLYWYQQILGQGPKLLIQFQNNGVVDDSQLPKDRFSAERLKGVDSTLKIQPAKLEDSAVYLCASSVQGSDTQYFGPGTRLTVL.

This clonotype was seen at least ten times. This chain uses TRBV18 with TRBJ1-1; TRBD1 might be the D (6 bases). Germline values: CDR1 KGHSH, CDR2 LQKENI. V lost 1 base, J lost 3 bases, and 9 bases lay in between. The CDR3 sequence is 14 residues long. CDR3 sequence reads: CASSPQGGDTEAFF. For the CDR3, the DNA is TGTGCCAGCTCACCACAGGGGGGCGACACTGAAGCTTTCTTT.

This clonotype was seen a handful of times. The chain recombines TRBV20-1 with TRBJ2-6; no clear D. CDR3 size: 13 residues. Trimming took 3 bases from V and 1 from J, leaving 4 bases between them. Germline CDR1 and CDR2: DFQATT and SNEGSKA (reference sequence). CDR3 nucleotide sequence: TGCAGTGCTAGCCGATCTGGGGCCAACGTCCTGACTTTC. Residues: CSASRSGANVLTF.

DNA of the CDR3: TGTGCCAGCAGCTTAGAACAGTCTAGCTACGAGCAGTACTTC. It translates to CASSLEQSSYEQYF. The V gene is TRBV7-2, the J gene TRBJ2-7; D unresolved. V shed 1 base and J shed 3 bases, with 10 bases lying between them. The length of the CDR3 is 14 residues. Per the germline V gene, CDR1 is SGHTA and CDR2 is FQGNSA.

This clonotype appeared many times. This CDR3 reads CSVRAGVSSYEQYF. The CDR3 DNA follows: TGCAGCGTGAGGGCTGGAGTAAGCTCCTACGAGCAGTACTTC. The J gene is TRBJ2-7, the V gene TRBV29-1, with TRBD2 as a possible D gene (5 bases). Germline CDR1 and CDR2: SQVTM and ANQGSEA. Between the trimmed V and J ends, which lost 6 bases and 0 bases, there was a span of 15 bases. The CDR3 has 14 amino acids.

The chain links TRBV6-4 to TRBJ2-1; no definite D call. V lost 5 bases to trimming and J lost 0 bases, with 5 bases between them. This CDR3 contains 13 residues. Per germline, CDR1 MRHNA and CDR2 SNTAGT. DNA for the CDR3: TGTGCCAGCAGTCAAAACTCCTACAATGAGCAGTTCTTC. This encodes CASSQNSYNEQFF.

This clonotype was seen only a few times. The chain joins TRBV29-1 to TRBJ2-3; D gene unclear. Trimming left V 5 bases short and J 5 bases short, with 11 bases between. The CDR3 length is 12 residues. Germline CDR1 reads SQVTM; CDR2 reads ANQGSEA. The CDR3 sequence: CSVKRKQDTQYF. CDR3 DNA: TGCAGCGTTAAAAGAAAGCAAGATACGCAGTATTTT.

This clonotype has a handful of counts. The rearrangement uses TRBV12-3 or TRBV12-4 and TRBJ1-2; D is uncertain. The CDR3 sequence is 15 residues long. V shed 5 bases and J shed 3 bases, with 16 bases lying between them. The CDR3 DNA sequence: TGTGCCAGCAGTCCCAGTGGGAAGGTAGACTATGGCTACACCTTC. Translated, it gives CASSPSGKVDYGYTF.

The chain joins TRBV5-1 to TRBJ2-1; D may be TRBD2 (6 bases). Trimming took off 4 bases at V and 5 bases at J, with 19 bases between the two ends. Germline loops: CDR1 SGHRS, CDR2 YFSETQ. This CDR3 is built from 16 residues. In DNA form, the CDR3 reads TGCGCCAGCAGCCCAGATAGCGGCTGGGTGAACAATGAGCAGTTCTTC. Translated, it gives CASSPDSGWVNNEQFF.

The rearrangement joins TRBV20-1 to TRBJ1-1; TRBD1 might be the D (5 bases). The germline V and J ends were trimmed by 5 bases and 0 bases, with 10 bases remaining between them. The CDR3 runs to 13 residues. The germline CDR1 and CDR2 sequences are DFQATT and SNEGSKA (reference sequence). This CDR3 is CSASGTLNTEAFF. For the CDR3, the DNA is TGCAGTGCTTCCGGGACGTTGAACACTGAAGCTTTCTTT.

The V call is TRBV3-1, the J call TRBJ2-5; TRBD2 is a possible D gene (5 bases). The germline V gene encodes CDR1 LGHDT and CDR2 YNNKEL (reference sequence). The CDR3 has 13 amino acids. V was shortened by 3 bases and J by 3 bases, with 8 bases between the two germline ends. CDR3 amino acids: CASSQGSEETQYF. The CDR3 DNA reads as TGTGCCAGCAGCCAGGGTAGCGAAGAGACCCAGTACTTC.

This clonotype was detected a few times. CDR3 nucleotide sequence: TGCAGTGTCCTAATCAGGGAGCGTGAGACCCAGTACTTC. Encoded protein: CSVLIRERETQYF. This chain joins TRBV20-1 and TRBJ2-5, with D tentatively TRBD1 or TRBD2 (5 bases each). The CDR3 loop spans 13 amino acids. Between the trimmed V and J ends, which lost 7 bases and 5 bases, there was a span of 17 bases. From germline, CDR1 is DFQATT and CDR2 SNEGSKA (reference sequence).

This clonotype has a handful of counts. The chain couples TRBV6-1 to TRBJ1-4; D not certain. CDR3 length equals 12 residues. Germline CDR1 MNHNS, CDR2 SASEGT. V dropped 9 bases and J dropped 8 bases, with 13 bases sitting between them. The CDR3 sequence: CASQKGGEKLFF. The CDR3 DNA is TGTGCCAGTCAGAAGGGAGGAGAAAAACTGTTTTTT.

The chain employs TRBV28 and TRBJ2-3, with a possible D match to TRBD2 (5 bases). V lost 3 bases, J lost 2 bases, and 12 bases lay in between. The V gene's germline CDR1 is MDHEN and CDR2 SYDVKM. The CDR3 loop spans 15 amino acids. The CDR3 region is CASSFGDLVTDTQYF. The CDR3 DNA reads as TGTGCCAGCAGTTTCGGGGATTTGGTCACAGATACGCAGTATTTT.

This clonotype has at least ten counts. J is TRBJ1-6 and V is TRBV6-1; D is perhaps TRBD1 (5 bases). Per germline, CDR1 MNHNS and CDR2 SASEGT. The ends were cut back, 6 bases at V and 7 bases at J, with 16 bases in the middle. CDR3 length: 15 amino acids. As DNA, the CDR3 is TGTGCCAGCAGCCCCAGGGCCCTAGGGAATTCACCCCTCCACTTT. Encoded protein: CASSPRALGNSPLHF.

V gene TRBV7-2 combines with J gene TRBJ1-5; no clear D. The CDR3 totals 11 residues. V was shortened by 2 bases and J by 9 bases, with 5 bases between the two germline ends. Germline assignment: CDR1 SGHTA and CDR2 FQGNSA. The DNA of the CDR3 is TGTGCCAGCAGCTTAAATGGGCCCCAGCATTTT. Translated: CASSLNGPQHF.

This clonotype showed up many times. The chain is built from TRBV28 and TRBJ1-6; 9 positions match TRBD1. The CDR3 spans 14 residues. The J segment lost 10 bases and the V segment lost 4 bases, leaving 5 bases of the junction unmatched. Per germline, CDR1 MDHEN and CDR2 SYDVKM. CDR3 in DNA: TGTGCCAGCAGTTCAGGGACAGGGCACTCACCCCTCCACTTT. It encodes CASSSGTGHSPLHF.

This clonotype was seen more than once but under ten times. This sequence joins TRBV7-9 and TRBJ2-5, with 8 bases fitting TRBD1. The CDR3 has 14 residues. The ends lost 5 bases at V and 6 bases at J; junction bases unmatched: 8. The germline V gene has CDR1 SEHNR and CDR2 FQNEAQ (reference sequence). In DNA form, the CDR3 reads TGTGCCAGCAGCCCTGACAGGGGTTGGAAGACCCAGTACTTC. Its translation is CASSPDRGWKTQYF.

CDR3 nucleotides: TGCAGCGTTGATCTAGCGGGAGGAGACGAGCAGTACTTC. Its translation: CSVDLAGGDEQYF. This sequence joins TRBV29-1 and TRBJ2-7; 11 bases map to TRBD2. CDR1 and CDR2 (germline): SQVTM, ANQGSEA. The J segment lost 5 bases and the V segment lost 3 bases, leaving 3 bases of the junction unmatched. The length of the CDR3 is 13 residues.

Here the CDR3 DNA reads TGCGCCAGCAGCTTGGTATCAGGTTACAATGAGCAGTTCTTC. Translated, it gives CASSLVSGYNEQFF. This chain links TRBV5-1 with TRBJ2-1, with D unclear. CDR3 size: 14 residues. V lost 0 bases, J lost 4 bases, and 8 bases lay in between. CDR1 is SGHRS and CDR2 is YFSETQ in the germline V gene. Combining the CDR3 with reference TRBV5-1 and TRBJ2-1 gives the whole variable domain KAGVTQTPRYLIKTRGQQVTLSCSPISGHRSVSWYQQTPGQGLQFLFEYFSETQRNKGNFPGRFSGRQFSNSRSEMNVSTLELGDSALYLCASSLVSGYNEQFFGPGTRLTVL.

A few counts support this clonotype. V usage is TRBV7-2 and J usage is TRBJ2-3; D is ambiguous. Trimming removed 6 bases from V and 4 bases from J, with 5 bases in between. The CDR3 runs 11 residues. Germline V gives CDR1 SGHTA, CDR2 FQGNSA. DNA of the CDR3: TGTGCCAGCAGGAAGGCAGATACGCAGTATTTT. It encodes CASRKADTQYF. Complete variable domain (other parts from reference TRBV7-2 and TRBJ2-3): GAGVSQSPSNKVTEKGKDVELRCDPISGHTALYWYRQSLGQGLEFLIYFQGNSAPDKSGLPSDRFSAERTGGSVSTLTIQRTQQEDSAVYLCASRKADTQYFGPGTRLTVL.